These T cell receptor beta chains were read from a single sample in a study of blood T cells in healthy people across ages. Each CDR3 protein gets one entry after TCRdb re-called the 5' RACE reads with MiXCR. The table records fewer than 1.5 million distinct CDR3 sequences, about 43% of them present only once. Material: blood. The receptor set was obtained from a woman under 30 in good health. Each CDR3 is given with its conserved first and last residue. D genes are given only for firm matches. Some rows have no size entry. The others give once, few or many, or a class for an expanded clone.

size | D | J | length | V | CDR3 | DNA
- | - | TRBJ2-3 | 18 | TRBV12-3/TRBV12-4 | CASSFPGRVGARTDTQYF | TGTGCCAGCAGTTTCCCAGGCAGGGTGGGAGCTCGGACAGATACGCAGTATTTT
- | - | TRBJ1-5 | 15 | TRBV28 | CASSFSGVGNQPQHF | TGTGCCAGCAGTTTCTCGGGGGTTGGCAATCAGCCCCAGCATTTT
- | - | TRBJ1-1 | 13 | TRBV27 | CASTQRRGGEAFF | TGTGCCAGCACCCAACGGAGGGGGGGCGAAGCTTTCTTT
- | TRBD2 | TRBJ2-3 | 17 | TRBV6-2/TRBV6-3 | CASSSNLAGTSTDMQYF | TGTGCCAGCAGCTCCAACTTAGCGGGTACTAGCACAGATATGCAGTATTTT
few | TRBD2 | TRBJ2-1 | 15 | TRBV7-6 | CASSPGPSGRNEQFF | TGTGCCAGCAGCCCCGGTCCTAGCGGGAGGAATGAGCAGTTCTTC
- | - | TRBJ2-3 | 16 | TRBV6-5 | CASSSSDRSSTDTQYF | -
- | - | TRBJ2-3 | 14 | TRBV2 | CASSDRQGGDTQYF | TGTGCCAGCAGTGATCGACAGGGAGGAGATACGCAGTATTTT
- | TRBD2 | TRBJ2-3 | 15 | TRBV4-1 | CASSQEAGDTDTQYF | TGCGCCAGCAGCCAAGAGGCGGGGGACACAGATACGCAGTATTTT
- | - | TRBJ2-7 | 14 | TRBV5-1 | CASSLEGPPREQYF | TGCGCCAGCAGCTTGGAGGGGCCCCCCAGAGAGCAGTACTTC
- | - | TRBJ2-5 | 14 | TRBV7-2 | CASSLFGSQETQYF | TGTGCCAGCAGCTTATTTGGGTCCCAAGAGACCCAGTACTTC
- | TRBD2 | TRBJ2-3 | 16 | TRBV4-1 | CASSLRTSGRGDTQYF | TGCGCCAGCAGCCTAAGGACTAGCGGGAGGGGAGATACGCAGTATTTT
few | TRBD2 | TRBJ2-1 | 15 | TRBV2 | CASSEKGLGDNEQFF | TGTGCCAGCAGTGAAAAAGGACTAGGGGATAATGAGCAGTTCTTC
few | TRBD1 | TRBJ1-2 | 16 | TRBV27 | CASSLLPPGQNYGYTF | TGTGCCAGCAGTTTATTGCCTCCGGGACAGAACTATGGCTACACCTTC
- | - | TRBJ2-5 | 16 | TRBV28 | CASRDTGTGPSETQYF | TGTGCCAGCAGAGATACCGGGACCGGGCCTTCGGAGACCCAGTACTTC
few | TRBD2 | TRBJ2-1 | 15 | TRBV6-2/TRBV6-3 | CASIKRDDSGNEQFF | TGTGCCAGCATAAAGCGGGACGATTCGGGCAATGAGCAGTTCTTC
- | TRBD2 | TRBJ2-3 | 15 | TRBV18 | CASSPGGFVTDTQYF | TGTGCCAGCTCACCCGGGGGGTTCGTCACAGATACGCAGTATTTT
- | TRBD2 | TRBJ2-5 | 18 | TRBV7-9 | CASSLEGTSGGFQEEQYF | TGTGCCAGCAGCTTAGAAGGGACTAGCGGGGGGTTCCAAGAGGAGCAGTACTTC
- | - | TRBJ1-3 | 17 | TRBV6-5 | CASSYSRGSKGGNTIYF | TGTGCCAGCAGTTACTCCCGGGGTAGTAAAGGTGGAAACACCATATATTTT
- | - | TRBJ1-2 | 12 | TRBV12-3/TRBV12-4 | CASSLDSFGYTF | TGTGCCAGCAGTTTAGACAGTTTTGGCTACACCTTC
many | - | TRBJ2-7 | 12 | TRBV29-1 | CSALGSSYEQYF | TGCAGCGCCCTGGGTTCTTCCTACGAGCAGTACTTC
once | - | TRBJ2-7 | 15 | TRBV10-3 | CAISEGAGTLYEQYF | TGTGCCATCAGTGAGGGGGCCGGGACGCTCTACGAGCAGTACTTC
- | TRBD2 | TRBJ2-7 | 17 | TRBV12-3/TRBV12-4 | CASSLVLSGGAFYEQYF | TGTGCCAGCAGTTTAGTCTTAAGCGGGGGGGCTTTTTACGAGCAGTACTTC
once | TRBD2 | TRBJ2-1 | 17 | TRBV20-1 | CSARGLVGGITYNEQFF | TGCAGTGCTCGCGGACTAGTGGGGGGAATTACCTACAATGAGCAGTTCTTC
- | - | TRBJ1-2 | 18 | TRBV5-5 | CTSSLGGAVGGALGGYTF | TGTACCAGCAGCTTGGGAGGTGCAGTAGGAGGGGCCCTCGGGGGCTACACCTTC
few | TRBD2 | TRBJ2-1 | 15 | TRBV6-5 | CASSYGISGRTQQFF | TGTGCCAGCAGTTACGGGATTAGCGGGAGAACCCAGCAGTTCTTC
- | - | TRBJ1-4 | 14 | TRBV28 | CASLSVPEKEKLFF | TGTGCCAGTCTTTCGGTCCCTGAAAAGGAAAAACTGTTTTTT
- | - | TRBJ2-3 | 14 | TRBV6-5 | CASSYPRLTDTQYF | TGTGCCAGCAGTTACCCCCGACTCACAGATACGCAGTATTTT
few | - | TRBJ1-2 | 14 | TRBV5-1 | CASSLDLGKASYTF | TGCGCCAGCAGCTTGGATCTTGGCAAAGCCAGCTACACCTTC
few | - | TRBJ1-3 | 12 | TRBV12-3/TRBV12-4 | CASSHPGNTIYF | TGTGCCAGCAGTCACCCCGGAAACACCATATATTTT